This TCR beta chain was profiled in a study of blood T cell repertoires in COVID-19. Study as a whole: Samples taken during acute and convalescent COVID-19 were collected in the United States, Italy and Spain. The analysed material was cDNA or gDNA that came from T cells, B-cell-depleted T cells, or PBMCs.

Authors' data handling: Estimated nucleated cell counts came from reference gene primer amplification. The method was immunoSEQ multiplex PCR; TCRdb's version includes in-frame clones alone and lacks a portion of them. V and J calls and clone size are as listed in that table; D and trimming were resolved from the DNA. The sample shows over 150,000 clones, around nine tenths of them seen only once. Only a few counts were recorded for this clone. Seattle patients were enrolled while actively infected and followed longitudinally. The CDR3 extends over 15 amino acids. Per the germline V gene, CDR1 is MGHDK and CDR2 is SYGVNS. Losses at the gene ends were 1 base for V and 5 bases for J; bases not matched to a gene: 7.

Material for sequencing was peripheral blood. V and J are TRBV25-1 and TRBJ1-2, with 7 positions matching TRBD1. The TCR comes from a man aged 60 to 69 with COVID-19, enrolled during active disease. CDR3 sequence: CASSESTGIPYGYTF. CDR3 nucleotides: TGTGCCAGCAGTGAATCGACAGGGATTCCATATGGCTACACCTTC.